This T cell receptor (beta chain) was observed in a study of PD-L1 blockade in urothelial cancer. Study details: Blood analysis took place 3 weeks (second dose) and 6 weeks after treatment start.

For this clone: The antigen is not known.

As for time point: pretreatment peripheral blood. Study results and limitations: In blood sampled pretreatment, TCR clonality below the median predicted better survival.

The V end lost 6 bases, the J end lost 6 bases, and 18 bases lay between the germline ends. CDR1 and CDR2 from the germline V gene are MNHEY and SMNVEV (reference sequence). The CDR3 extends over 15 amino acids. A spike-in of synthetic TCR analog templates was added to each PCR. Some clones are missing from TCRdb's copy, which holds only in-frame ones; the method was immunoSEQ multiplex PCR. The sample includes tens of thousands of clones, approximately 88% of them seen just once. The TCR sequence derives from a woman over 75 with urothelial cancer. Sequencing used PBMCs, obtained around atezolizumab (anti-PD-L1) treatment. This chain joins TRBV27 and TRBJ2-1, with D possibly TRBD1 on 6 matching bases. CDR3 sequence reads: CASSRRQVTLNEQFF. CDR3 sequence (DNA): TGTGCCAGCAGCCGGAGACAGGTTACCCTCAATGAGCAGTTCTTC.